Following are 5 T cell receptor beta chains from one sample sequenced in a study of lymphopenia after photon versus proton radiotherapy. Sequencing was performed with immunoSEQ multiplex PCR; in TCRdb, only in-frame clones are kept and a portion is missing. The repertoire holds about 64,000 clones, with about 85% as singletons. The starting material was peripheral blood, obtained from a patient treated with proton-based radiotherapy. The receptor source for this set is a man older than 75 with esophageal cancer.

In nucleotides, the CDR3 is TGCGCCAGCAGCGGACAGAACCCACTTTCTGGGGCCAACGTCCTGACTTTC. Its protein is CASSGQNPLSGANVLTF. This chain links TRBV5-1 with TRBJ2-6, with a tentative D call TRBD1 (6 bases). V was shortened by 4 bases and J by 1 base, with 15 bases between the two germline ends. Germline CDR1 and CDR2: SGHRS and YFSETQ. This CDR3 has 17 residues.

The rearrangement joins TRBV7-3 to TRBJ1-3; D uncertain. In germline, CDR1 is SGHTA, CDR2 FQGTGA. Trimming pared 2 bases from V and 0 bases from J, leaving 8 bases between. CDR3 length: 15 residues. The CDR3 is CASSLSASSGNTIYF. Here the CDR3 DNA reads TGTGCCAGCAGCTTATCAGCAAGCTCTGGAAACACCATATATTTT.

The J gene is TRBJ2-2, the V gene TRBV30, with TRBD2 matching 13 bases. V lost 3 bases to trimming and J lost 7 bases; unmatched junction nucleotides: 2. The CDR3 runs 14 residues. Per the germline V gene, CDR1 is GTSNPN and CDR2 is SVGIG (reference sequence). The DNA of the CDR3 is TGTGCCTGGAGGGGACTAGCGGGGTTCGGGGAGCTGTTTTTT. This gives the protein CAWRGLAGFGELFF.

This clone has just a few counts. Other DNA sequences in the sample encode the same CDR3. J is TRBJ2-7 and V is TRBV4-3; 10 positions match TRBD1. Germline lookup yields CDR1 LGHNA and CDR2 YSLEER. V dropped 3 bases and J dropped 4; count of bases not matched to a gene: 6. This CDR3 comprises 15 residues. The CDR3 nucleotides are TGCGCCAGCAGCCATTCCGGGACAGGGGAGTACGAGCAGTACTTC. Its protein product is CASSHSGTGEYEQYF.

This chain links TRBV2 with TRBJ2-7; 8 nucleotides agree with TRBD2. The CDR3 length is 12 residues. The trim removed 11 bases at V and 4 bases at J, leaving 7 bases unmatched. Germline lookup yields CDR1 SNHLY and CDR2 FYNNEI. The CDR3 spells CAGKRERYEQYF. The CDR3 DNA is TGTGCCGGCAAGCGGGAGAGGTACGAGCAGTACTTC.